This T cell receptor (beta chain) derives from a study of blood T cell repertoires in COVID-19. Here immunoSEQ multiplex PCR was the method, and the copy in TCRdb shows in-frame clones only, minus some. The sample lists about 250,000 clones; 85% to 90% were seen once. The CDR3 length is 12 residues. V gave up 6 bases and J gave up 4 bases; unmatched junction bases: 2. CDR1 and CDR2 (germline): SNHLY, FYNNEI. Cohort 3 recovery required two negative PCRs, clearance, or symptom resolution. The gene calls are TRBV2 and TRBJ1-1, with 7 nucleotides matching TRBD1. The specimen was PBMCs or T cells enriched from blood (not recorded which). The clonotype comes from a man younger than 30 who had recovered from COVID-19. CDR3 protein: CASRTGLTEAFF. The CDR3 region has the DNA TGTGCCAGCAGGACAGGGCTCACTGAAGCTTTCTTT.